This T cell receptor (beta chain) was sequenced in a study of blood T cell repertoires in COVID-19. Only in-frame clones appear in the TCRdb table, and some are missing; sequencing was by immunoSEQ multiplex PCR. The sample lists around 130,000 clones, approximately 84% seen once, with about 18% in the top ten. CDR1 and CDR2 (germline): MGHRA, YSYEKL. CDR3 length equals 14 residues. The V gene lost 1 base and the J gene lost 6 bases, with 10 bases spanning the gap. Sequencing was carried out using peripheral blood. This TCR came from a woman aged 80 or older with acute or convalescent COVID-19. The chain employs TRBV4-1 and TRBJ1-3; no firm D call. The CDR3 DNA reads TGCGCCAGCAGCCAAGGCAGCGGGTCAAACACCATATATTTT. This encodes CASSQGSGSNTIYF.